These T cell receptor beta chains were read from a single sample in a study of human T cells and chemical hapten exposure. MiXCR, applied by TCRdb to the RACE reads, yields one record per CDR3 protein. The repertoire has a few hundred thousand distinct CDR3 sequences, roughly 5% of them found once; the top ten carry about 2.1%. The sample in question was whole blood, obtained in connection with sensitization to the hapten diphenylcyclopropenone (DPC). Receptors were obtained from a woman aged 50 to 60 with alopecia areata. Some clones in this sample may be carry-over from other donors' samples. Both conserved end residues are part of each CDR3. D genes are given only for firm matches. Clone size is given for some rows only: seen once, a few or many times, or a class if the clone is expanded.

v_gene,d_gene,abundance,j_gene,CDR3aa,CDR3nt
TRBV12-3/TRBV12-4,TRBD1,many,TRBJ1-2,CASSLGQGDSKGYTF,TGTGCCAGCAGTTTAGGACAGGGGGATTCGAAGGGCTACACCTTC
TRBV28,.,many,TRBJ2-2,CASSRGTTGELFF,TGTGCCAGCAGTAGGGGCACCACCGGGGAGCTGTTTTTT
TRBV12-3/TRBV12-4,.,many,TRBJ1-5,CASSLGGAGNQPQHF,TGTGCCAGCAGTCTTGGGGGCGCCGGCAATCAGCCCCAGCATTTT
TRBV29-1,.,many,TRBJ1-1,CSVLRRLNTEAFF,TGCAGCGTTCTCAGAAGACTGAACACTGAAGCTTTCTTT
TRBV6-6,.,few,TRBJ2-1,CASSLDSPSYNEQFF,TGTGCCAGCAGCTTGGACAGCCCGTCCTACAATGAGCAGTTCTTC
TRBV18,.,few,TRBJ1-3,CASSEPGRTSGNTIYF,TGTGCCAGCTCAGAACCGGGACGGACCTCTGGAAACACCATATATTTT
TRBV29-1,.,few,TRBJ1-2,CSGNDGRNGYTF,TGCAGCGGAAATGACGGGCGCAATGGCTACACCTTC
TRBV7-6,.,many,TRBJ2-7,CASSLGTAGLSSYEQYF,TGTGCCAGCAGCTTAGGAACTGCGGGGCTTAGCTCCTACGAGCAGTACTTC
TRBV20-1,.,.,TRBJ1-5,CSARATGSNQPQHF,TGCAGTGCTAGAGCAACAGGGAGCAATCAGCCCCAGCATTTT
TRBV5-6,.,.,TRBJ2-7,CASTPGSTANYEQYF,TGTGCCAGCACCCCGGGAAGTACTGCCAACTACGAGCAGTACTTC
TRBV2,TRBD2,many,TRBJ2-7,CASFGGAEQYF,TGTGCCAGCTTCGGGGGGGCCGAGCAGTACTTC
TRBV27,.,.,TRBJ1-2,CASSLSGGSGYGYTF,TGTGCCAGCAGTTTATCGGGGGGCTCGGGCTATGGCTACACCTTC
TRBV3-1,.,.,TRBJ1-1,CASSHRGMVFF,TGTGCCAGCAGCCACAGGGGTATGGTTTTCTTT
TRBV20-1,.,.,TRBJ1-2,CSARDLGGYTF,TGCAGTGCTAGAGATCTCGGTGGCTACACCTTC
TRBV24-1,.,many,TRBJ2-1,CATSDVVTGEQFF,TGTGCCACCAGTGATGTTGTAACGGGGGAGCAGTTCTTC
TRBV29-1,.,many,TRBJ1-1,CSVDGTREAFF,TGCAGCGTTGACGGAACCCGGGAAGCTTTCTTT
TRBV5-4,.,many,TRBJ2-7,CASSTDSYEQYF,TGTGCCAGCAGTACGGATTCCTACGAGCAGTACTTC
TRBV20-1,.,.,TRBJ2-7,CSALSFDYSYEQYF,TGCAGTGCCTTGAGTTTCGACTACTCCTACGAGCAGTACTTC
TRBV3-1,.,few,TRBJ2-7,CASSQAMSVNYEQYF,TGTGCCAGCAGCCAGGCAATGTCCGTGAACTACGAGCAGTACTTC
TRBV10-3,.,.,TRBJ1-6,CAISEEDAGASPLHF,TGTGCCATCAGTGAAGAGGATGCGGGAGCATCACCCCTCCACTTT
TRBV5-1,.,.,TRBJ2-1,CASSSDGIGNNEQFF,TGCGCCAGCAGCTCTGATGGTATAGGGAACAATGAGCAGTTCTTC
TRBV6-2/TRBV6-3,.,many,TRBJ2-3,CASTESTGPDTQYF,TGTGCCAGCACCGAATCAACAGGGCCAGATACGCAGTATTTT
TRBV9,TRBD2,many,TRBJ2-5,CASSVGTSGGSQETQYF,TGTGCCAGCAGCGTAGGGACTAGCGGGGGGTCCCAAGAGACCCAGTACTTC
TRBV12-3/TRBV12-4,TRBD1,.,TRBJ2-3,CASSPLGTGSDTQYF,TGTGCCAGCAGCCCGCTTGGGACAGGGTCAGATACGCAGTATTTT
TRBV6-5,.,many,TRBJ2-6,CASSYSPGARGANVLTF,TGTGCCAGCAGTTACTCACCGGGGGCGCGCGGGGCCAACGTCCTGACTTTC
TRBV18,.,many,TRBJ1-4,CASSPNNEKLFF,TGTGCCAGCTCACCAAACAATGAAAAACTGTTTTTT
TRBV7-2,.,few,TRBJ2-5,CASGPVPPTPYF,TGTGCCAGCGGTCCGGTACCCCCTACCCCGTACTTC
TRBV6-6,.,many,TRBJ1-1,CASSGNTEAFF,TGTGCCAGCAGTGGTAACACTGAAGCTTTCTTT
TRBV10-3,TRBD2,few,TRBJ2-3,CAISGILAGGTDTQYF,TGTGCCATCAGTGGAATTCTAGCGGGAGGAACAGATACGCAGTATTTT
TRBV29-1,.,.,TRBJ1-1,CSARRGPGGNTEAFF,TGCAGCGCCCGACGAGGTCCGGGCGGGAACACTGAAGCTTTCTTT
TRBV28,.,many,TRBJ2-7,CASSLPGHSYEQYF,TGTGCCAGCAGTTTACCCGGACACTCCTACGAGCAGTACTTC
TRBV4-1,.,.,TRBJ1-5,CASSQVGVTKGNQPQHF,TGCGCCAGCAGCCAAGTAGGGGTCACAAAAGGCAATCAGCCCCAGCATTTT
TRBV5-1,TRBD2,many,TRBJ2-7,CASSLEVLAGGEQYF,TGCGCCAGCAGCTTGGAAGTACTAGCGGGAGGGGAGCAGTACTTC
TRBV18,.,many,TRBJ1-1,CASSPGRVNTEAFF,TGTGCCAGCTCACCAGGAAGGGTGAACACTGAAGCTTTCTTT
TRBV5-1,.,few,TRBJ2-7,CASSLVANDEQYF,TGCGCCAGCAGCTTGGTCGCCAATGACGAGCAGTACTTC
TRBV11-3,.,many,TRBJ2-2,CASSFSAGVTGELFF,TGTGCCAGCAGCTTCTCGGCAGGGGTGACCGGGGAGCTGTTTTTT
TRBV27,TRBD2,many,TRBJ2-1,CASRTGLAGGHGNEQFF,TGTGCCAGCAGAACGGGACTAGCGGGGGGCCATGGCAATGAGCAGTTCTTC
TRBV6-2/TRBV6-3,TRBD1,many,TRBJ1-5,CASSYSAGGSNQPQHF,TGTGCCAGCAGTTACTCGGCAGGGGGAAGCAATCAGCCCCAGCATTTT
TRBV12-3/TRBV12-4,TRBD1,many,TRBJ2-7,CASSLRRTGDEQYF,TGTGCCAGCAGTTTAAGAAGGACAGGAGACGAGCAGTACTTC
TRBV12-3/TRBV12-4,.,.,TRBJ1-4,CASSPGTPFGEKLFF,TGTGCCAGCAGCCCCGGGACGCCATTCGGTGAAAAACTGTTTTTT
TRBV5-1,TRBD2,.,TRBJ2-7,CASSPREVDDEQYF,TGCGCCAGCAGCCCGCGGGAGGTTGACGACGAGCAGTACTTC
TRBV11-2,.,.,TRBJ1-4,CASSQPAFSSENEKLFF,TGTGCCAGCAGCCAACCGGCCTTTTCGAGCGAAAATGAAAAACTGTTTTTT
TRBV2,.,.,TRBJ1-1,CASSGSSDGNTEAFF,TGTGCCAGCAGTGGGAGCTCGGACGGGAACACTGAAGCTTTCTTT
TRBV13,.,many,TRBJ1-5,CASSSGAEHQPQHF,TGTGCCAGCAGCTCGGGGGCAGAGCATCAGCCCCAGCATTTT
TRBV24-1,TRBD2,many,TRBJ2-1,CATRASGRADEQFF,TGTGCCACCAGAGCTAGCGGGAGGGCCGATGAGCAGTTCTTC
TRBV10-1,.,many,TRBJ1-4,CARHRNEKLFF,TGCGCCAGACACCGTAATGAAAAACTGTTTTTT
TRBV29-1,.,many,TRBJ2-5,CSVDQGRAETQYF,TGCAGCGTTGACCAAGGTCGCGCGGAGACCCAGTACTTC
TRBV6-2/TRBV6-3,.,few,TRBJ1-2,CASNPDAGGYTF,TGTGCCAGCAACCCCGATGCTGGTGGCTACACCTTC
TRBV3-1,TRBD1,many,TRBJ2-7,CASSEYGQGDYEQYF,TGTGCCAGCAGCGAGTATGGACAGGGGGACTACGAGCAGTACTTC
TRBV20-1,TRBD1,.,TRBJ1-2,CSAGEARGQNYGYTF,TGCAGTGCCGGTGAAGCCAGGGGGCAGAACTATGGCTACACCTTC
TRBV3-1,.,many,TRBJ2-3,CASNLGAQSADTQYF,TGTGCCAGCAACCTAGGGGCCCAGTCGGCAGATACGCAGTATTTT
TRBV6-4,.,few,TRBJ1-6,CASSDSRAGSSPLHF,TGTGCCAGCAGTGACTCGAGGGCAGGGAGTTCACCCCTCCACTTT
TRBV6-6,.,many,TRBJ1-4,CASSSLGQGGEKLFF,TGTGCCAGCAGCTCCCTCGGGCAGGGTGGTGAAAAACTGTTTTTT
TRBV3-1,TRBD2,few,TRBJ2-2,CASSLEGTSVTGELFF,TGTGCCAGCAGCCTAGAAGGGACTAGCGTCACCGGGGAGCTGTTTTTT
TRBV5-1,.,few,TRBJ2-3,CASWAGQGYSDTQYF,TGCGCCAGCTGGGCGGGGCAGGGGTACTCAGATACGCAGTATTTT